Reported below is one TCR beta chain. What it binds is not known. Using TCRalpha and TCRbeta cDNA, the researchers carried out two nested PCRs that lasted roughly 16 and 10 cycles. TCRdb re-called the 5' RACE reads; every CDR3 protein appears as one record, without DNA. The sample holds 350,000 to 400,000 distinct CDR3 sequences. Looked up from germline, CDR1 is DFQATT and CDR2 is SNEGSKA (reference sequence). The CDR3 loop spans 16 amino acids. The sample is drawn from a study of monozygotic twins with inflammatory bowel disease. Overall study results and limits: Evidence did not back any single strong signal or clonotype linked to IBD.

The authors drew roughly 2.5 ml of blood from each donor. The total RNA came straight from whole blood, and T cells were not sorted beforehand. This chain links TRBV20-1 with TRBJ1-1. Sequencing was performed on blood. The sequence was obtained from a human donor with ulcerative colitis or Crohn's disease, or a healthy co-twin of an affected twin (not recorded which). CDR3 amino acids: CSARGRGGGMNTEAFF.